The T cell receptor beta chain under discussion was sequenced for a study of blood T cell repertoires in COVID-19. The method was immunoSEQ multiplex PCR; TCRdb's version includes in-frame clones alone and lacks a portion of them. The table includes about 210,000 clones, 82% detected once. This CDR3 contains 18 residues. Germline V lookup: CDR1 LNHNV, CDR2 YYDKDF (reference sequence). The trim removed 0 bases at V and 6 bases at J, leaving 10 bases unmatched. The gene calls are TRBV15 and TRBJ2-1; 11 positions agree with TRBD2. The sequenced material came from peripheral blood. The TCR originated in a woman in her seventies with COVID-19, enrolled during active disease. The CDR3 loop reads CATSRDKTSGGQGNEQFF. DNA for the CDR3: TGTGCCACCAGCAGAGATAAAACTAGCGGGGGTCAGGGCAATGAGCAGTTCTTC. The full variable domain, its missing parts supplied by reference TRBV15 and TRBJ2-1, is DAMVIQNPRYQVTQFGKPVTLSCSQTLNHNVMYWYQQKSSQAPKLLFHYYDKDFNNEADTPDNFQSRRPNTSFCFLDIRSPGLGDTAMYLCATSRDKTSGGQGNEQFFGPGTRLTVL.